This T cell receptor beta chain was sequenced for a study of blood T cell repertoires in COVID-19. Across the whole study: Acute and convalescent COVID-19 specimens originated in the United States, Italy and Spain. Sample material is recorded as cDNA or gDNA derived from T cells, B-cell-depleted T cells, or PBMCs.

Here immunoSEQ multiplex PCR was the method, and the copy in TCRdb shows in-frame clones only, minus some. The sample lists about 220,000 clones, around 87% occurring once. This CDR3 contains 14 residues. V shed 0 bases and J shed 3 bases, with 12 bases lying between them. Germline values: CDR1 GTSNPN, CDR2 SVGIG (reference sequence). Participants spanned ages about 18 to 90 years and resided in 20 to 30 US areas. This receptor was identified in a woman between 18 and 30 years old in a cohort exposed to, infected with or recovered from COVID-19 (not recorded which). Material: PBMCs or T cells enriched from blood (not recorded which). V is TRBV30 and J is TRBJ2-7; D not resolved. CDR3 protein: CAWSVLGLRYEQYF. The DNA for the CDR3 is TGTGCCTGGAGTGTACTGGGCCTCCGCTACGAGCAGTACTTC.